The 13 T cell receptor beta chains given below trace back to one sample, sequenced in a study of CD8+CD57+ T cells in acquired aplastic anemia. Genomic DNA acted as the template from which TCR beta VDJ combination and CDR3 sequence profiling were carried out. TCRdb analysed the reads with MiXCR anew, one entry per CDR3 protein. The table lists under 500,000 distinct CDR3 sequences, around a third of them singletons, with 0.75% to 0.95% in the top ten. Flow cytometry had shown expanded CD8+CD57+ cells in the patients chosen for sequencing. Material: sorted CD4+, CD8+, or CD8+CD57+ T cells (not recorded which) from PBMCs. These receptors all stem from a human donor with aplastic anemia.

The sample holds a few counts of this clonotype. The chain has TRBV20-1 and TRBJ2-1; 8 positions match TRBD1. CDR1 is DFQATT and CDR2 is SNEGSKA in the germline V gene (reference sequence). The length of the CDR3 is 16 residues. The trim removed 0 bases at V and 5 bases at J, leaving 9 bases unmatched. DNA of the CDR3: TGCAGTGCTAGAGATTTAAGGACAGGGAAAAACAATGAGCAGTTCTTC. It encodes CSARDLRTGKNNEQFF.

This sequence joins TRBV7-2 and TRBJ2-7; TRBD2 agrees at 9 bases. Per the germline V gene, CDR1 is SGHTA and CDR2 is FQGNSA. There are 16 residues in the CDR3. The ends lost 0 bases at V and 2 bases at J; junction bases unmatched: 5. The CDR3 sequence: CASSLALAGGPYEQYF. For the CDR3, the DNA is TGTGCCAGCAGCTTAGCCCTGGCGGGAGGGCCCTACGAGCAGTACTTC. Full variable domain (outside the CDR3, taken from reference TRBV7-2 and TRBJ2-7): GAGVSQSPSNKVTEKGKDVELRCDPISGHTALYWYRQSLGQGLEFLIYFQGNSAPDKSGLPSDRFSAERTGGSVSTLTIQRTQQEDSAVYLCASSLALAGGPYEQYFGPGTRLTVT.

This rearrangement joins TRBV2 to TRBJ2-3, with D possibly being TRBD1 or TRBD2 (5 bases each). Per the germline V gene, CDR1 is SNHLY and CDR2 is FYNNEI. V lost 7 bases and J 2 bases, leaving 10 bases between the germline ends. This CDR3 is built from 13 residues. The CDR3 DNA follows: TGTGCCAGCATGGGACCCTCCACAGATACGCAGTATTTT. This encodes CASMGPSTDTQYF.

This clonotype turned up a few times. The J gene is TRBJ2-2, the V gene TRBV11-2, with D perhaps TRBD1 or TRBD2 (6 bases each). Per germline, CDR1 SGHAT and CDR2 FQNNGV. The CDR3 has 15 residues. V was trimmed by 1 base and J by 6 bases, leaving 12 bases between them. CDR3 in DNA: TGTGCCAGCAGCTTAGTGGGGGGCGCATCCGGGGAGCTGTTTTTT. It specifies CASSLVGGASGELFF.

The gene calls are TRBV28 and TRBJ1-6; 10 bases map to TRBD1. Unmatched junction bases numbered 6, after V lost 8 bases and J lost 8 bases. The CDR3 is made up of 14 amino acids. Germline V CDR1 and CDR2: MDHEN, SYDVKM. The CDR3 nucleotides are TGTGCCAGCTTCGCCGGGACAGGGGATTCACCCCTCCACTTT. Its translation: CASFAGTGDSPLHF. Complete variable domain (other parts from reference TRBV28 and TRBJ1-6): DVKVTQSSRYLVKRTGEKVFLECVQDMDHENMFWYRQDPGLGLRLIYFSYDVKMKEKGDIPEGYSVSREKKERFSLILESASTNQTSMYLCASFAGTGDSPLHFGNGTRLTVT.

The CDR3: CAWSPGADTQYF. CDR3 in DNA: TGTGCCTGGAGCCCCGGCGCAGATACGCAGTATTTT. V and J are TRBV19 and TRBJ2-3, with D unclear. V lost 11 bases and J lost 4, with 13 bases in between. The germline V gene has CDR1 LNHDA and CDR2 SQIVND (reference sequence). The CDR3 is 12 amino acids.

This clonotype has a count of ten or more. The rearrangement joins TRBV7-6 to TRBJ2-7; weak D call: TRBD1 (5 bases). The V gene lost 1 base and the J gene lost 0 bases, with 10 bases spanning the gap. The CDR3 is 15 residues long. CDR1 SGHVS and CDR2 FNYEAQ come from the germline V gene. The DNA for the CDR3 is TGTGCCAGCAGCTTAGGGCCAGGGCTCTCCTACGAGCAGTACTTC. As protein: CASSLGPGLSYEQYF.

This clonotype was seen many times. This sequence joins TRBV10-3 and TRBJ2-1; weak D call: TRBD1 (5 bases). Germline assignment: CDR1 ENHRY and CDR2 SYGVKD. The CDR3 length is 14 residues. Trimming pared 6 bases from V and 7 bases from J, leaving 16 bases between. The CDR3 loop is CAIRSDSLGNEQFF. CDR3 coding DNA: TGTGCCATCAGGAGCGACAGCCTAGGGAATGAGCAGTTCTTC.

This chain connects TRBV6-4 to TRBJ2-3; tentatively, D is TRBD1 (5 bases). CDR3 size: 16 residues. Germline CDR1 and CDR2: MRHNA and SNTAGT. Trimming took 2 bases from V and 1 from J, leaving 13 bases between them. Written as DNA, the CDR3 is TGTGCCAGCAGTGACGCCAGGGATGGGGGCACAGATACGCAGTATTTT. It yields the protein CASSDARDGGTDTQYF.

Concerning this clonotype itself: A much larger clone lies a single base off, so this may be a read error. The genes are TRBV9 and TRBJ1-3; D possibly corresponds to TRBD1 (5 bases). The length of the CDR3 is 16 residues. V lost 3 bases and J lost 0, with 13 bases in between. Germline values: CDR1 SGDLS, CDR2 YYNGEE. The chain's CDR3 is CASSGEGTHSGNTIYF. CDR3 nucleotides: TGTGCCAGCAGCGGAGAGGGGACCCACTCTGGAAACACCATATATTTT.

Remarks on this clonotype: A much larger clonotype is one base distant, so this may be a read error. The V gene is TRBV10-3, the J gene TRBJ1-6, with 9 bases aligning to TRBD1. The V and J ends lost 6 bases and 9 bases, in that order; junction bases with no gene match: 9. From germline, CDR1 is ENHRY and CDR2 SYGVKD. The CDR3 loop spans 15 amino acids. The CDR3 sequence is CAISQLGTGSSPLHF. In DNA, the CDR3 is TGTGCCATCAGCCAACTTGGGACAGGGTCTTCACCCCTCCACTTT.

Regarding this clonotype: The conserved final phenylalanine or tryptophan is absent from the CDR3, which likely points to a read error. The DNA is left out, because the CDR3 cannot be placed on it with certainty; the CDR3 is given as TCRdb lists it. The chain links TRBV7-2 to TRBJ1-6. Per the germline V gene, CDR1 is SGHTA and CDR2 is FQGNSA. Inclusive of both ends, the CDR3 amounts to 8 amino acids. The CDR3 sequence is CASSLAPD.

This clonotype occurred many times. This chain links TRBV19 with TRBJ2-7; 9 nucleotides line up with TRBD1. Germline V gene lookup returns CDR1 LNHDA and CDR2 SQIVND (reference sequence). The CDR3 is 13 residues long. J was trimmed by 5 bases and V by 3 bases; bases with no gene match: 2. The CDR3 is CASSMDRGHEQYF. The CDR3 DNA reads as TGTGCCAGTAGTATGGACAGGGGCCACGAGCAGTACTTC.